Below, 24 T cell receptor beta chains from the same sample are listed, as sequenced in a study of blood T cells in healthy people across ages. Primers used in a second PCR of roughly 6 to 12 cycles were a sample-barcoded 5' primer and a J-beta primer mix. TCRdb processed the 5' RACE reads anew with MiXCR; each CDR3 protein has one entry. Of about 800,000 distinct CDR3 sequences listed, less than 60% are singletons. Sequencing was performed on blood. Receptor source: a man older than 75 in good health.

The chain is built from TRBV20-1 and TRBJ2-5; 12 nucleotides align to TRBD1. The V gene end was trimmed by 5 bases and the J gene end by 11 bases; junction bases not matched to a gene: 18. CDR3 length: 16 residues. Germline V gene sequence: CDR1 DFQATT, CDR2 SNEGSKA (reference sequence). The CDR3 spells CSAPPPGQGAFNEQYF. CDR3 DNA sequence: TGCAGTGCTCCTCCGCCGGGACAGGGGGCTTTCAATGAGCAGTACTTC.

J is TRBJ2-3 and V is TRBV29-1, with TRBD2 as a possible D gene (6 bases). The V and J ends lost 4 bases and 2 bases respectively, with 7 bases between them. CDR1 and CDR2 (germline): SQVTM, ANQGSEA. The CDR3 consists of 12 residues. The CDR3 nucleotides are TGCAGCGTTGGGGACTTCACAGATACGCAGTATTTT. Protein: CSVGDFTDTQYF.

The genes are TRBV12-3 or TRBV12-4 and TRBJ1-2; D not certain. Trimming took 4 bases from V and 1 from J, leaving 10 bases between them. The CDR3 is made up of 14 amino acids. The CDR3 DNA is TGTGCCAGCAGTTCCTATGGTAATAACTATGGCTACACCTTC. Translation gives CASSSYGNNYGYTF.

This clonotype was detected a few times. V is TRBV7-2 and J is TRBJ2-3; D remains ambiguous. The CDR3 covers 16 residues. Germline CDR1 reads SGHTA; CDR2 reads FQGNSA. V was pared by 6 bases and J by 0 bases, with 16 bases between. The CDR3 spells CASRARSSSSTDTQYF. CDR3 DNA sequence: TGTGCCAGCAGGGCTCGAAGCTCCTCTAGCACAGATACGCAGTATTTT.

This clonotype was observed a few times. The chain recombines TRBV29-1 with TRBJ2-3; 7 bases match TRBD1. CDR3 length equals 16 residues. Unmatched junction bases numbered 13, after V lost 7 bases and J lost 0 bases. Germline V gives CDR1 SQVTM, CDR2 ANQGSEA. In DNA form, the CDR3 reads TGCAGCGCAGGGACAGAGAGACTCACTAGCACAGATACGCAGTATTTT. This gives the protein CSAGTERLTSTDTQYF.

The CDR3 nucleotides are TGCAGCGTTGAAGATCCCGAGACAGCCTTGGACATTCAGTACTTC. Translated: CSVEDPETALDIQYF. The chain uses TRBV29-1 and TRBJ2-4, with D maybe TRBD1 (5 bases). Trimming left V 0 bases short and J 8 bases short, with 17 bases between. In germline, CDR1 is SQVTM, CDR2 ANQGSEA. This CDR3 comprises 15 residues.

This clonotype occurred many times. This rearrangement joins TRBV20-1 to TRBJ2-3; the match to TRBD2 covers 10 bases. Germline V gene data show CDR1 as DFQATT and CDR2 as SNEGSKA (reference sequence). CDR3 size: 16 residues. Unmatched junction bases numbered 9, after V lost 1 base and J lost 5 bases. For the CDR3, the DNA is TGCAGTGCTAGAGGGCTACTAGCGGGAAAGCAAGATACGCAGTATTTT. It codes for CSARGLLAGKQDTQYF.

The chain uses TRBV7-2 and TRBJ2-3, with TRBD2 identical over 9 bases. Germline values: CDR1 SGHTA, CDR2 FQGNSA. The CDR3 extends over 17 amino acids. Trimming cost V 1 base and J 2 bases; bases outside gene matches: 7. CDR3 protein: CASSLEAASGNTDTQYF. The CDR3 coding sequence is TGTGCCAGCAGCTTAGAGGCGGCTAGCGGGAACACAGATACGCAGTATTTT.

J is TRBJ2-7 and V is TRBV28; D is uncertain. The length of the CDR3 is 15 residues. Germline V gene sequence: CDR1 MDHEN, CDR2 SYDVKM. V was shortened by 5 bases and J by 4 bases, with 18 bases between the two germline ends. The CDR3 DNA follows: TGTGCCAGCAGTCCCCCAACGGGCTCATGGTACGAGCAGTACTTC. Protein: CASSPPTGSWYEQYF.

Points on this clonotype: At one of its ends the junction is not consistent with the germline gene, which may arise from a read error. The chain has TRBV20-1 and TRBJ2-3; possible D gene TRBD2, 6 bases. CDR3 length: 14 amino acids. Germline CDR1 is DFQATT and CDR2 is SNEGSKA (reference sequence). The CDR3 region has the DNA TGCAGTGCTAGACCTTGGGGGACTTTAGATACGCACTATTTT. Protein: CSARPWGTLDTHYF.

This sequence joins TRBV3-1 and TRBJ2-5; 7 positions agree with TRBD2. Looked up from germline, CDR1 is LGHDT and CDR2 is YNNKEL (reference sequence). The J segment lost 5 bases and the V segment lost 4 bases, leaving 10 bases of the junction unmatched. There are 15 residues in the CDR3. CDR3 protein: CASSPRGGFGETQYF. CDR3 bases: TGTGCCAGCAGCCCCCGGGGAGGGTTCGGGGAGACCCAGTACTTC.

This clonotype showed up many times. The chain recombines TRBV7-2 with TRBJ2-5; 8 nucleotides align to TRBD2. Germline V lookup: CDR1 SGHTA, CDR2 FQGNSA. The CDR3 runs 16 residues. J was trimmed by 1 base and V by 3 bases; bases with no gene match: 7. DNA for the CDR3: TGTGCCAGCAGCTTCACGGGGGGGACACTCCAAGAGACCCAGTACTTC. Its protein product is CASSFTGGTLQETQYF.

J is TRBJ2-1 and V is TRBV10-3, with 7 bases aligning to TRBD2. In germline, CDR1 is ENHRY, CDR2 SYGVKD. Losses at the gene ends were 3 bases for V and 10 bases for J; bases not matched to a gene: 6. The CDR3 loop spans 13 amino acids. The CDR3 loop reads CAISDGLADEQFF. CDR3 DNA sequence: TGTGCCATCAGTGACGGTCTAGCGGACGAGCAGTTCTTC.

The table lists this clonotype with a few counts. This chain connects TRBV5-5 to TRBJ2-5; D perhaps matches TRBD1 (5 bases). Germline V CDR1 and CDR2: SGHKS, YYEKEE (reference sequence). This CDR3 has 14 amino acids. Trimming stripped 3 bases from V and 5 bases from J, with 14 bases between. In DNA form, the CDR3 reads TGTGCCAGCAGCTCGATGCAGGGCGCGGAGACCCAGTACTTC. Translation: CASSSMQGAETQYF.

The J gene is TRBJ1-2, the V gene TRBV29-1, with D possibly being TRBD1 (5 bases). Trimming stripped 6 bases from V and 3 bases from J, with 26 bases between. The CDR3 spans 17 residues. From germline, CDR1 is SQVTM and CDR2 ANQGSEA. The CDR3 is CSVTPTTDSGGDYGYTF. For the CDR3, the DNA is TGCAGCGTCACCCCGACCACTGACAGTGGGGGAGACTATGGCTACACCTTC.

The genes are TRBV11-2 and TRBJ2-5; TRBD2 aligns across 15 bases. V was clipped by 5 bases and J by 3 bases; unmatched bases: 4. The CDR3 length is 16 residues. The germline gives CDR1 SGHAT, CDR2 FQNNGV. DNA of the CDR3: TGTGCCAGCAGCCAAGGACTAGCGGGAGGGGAAGAGACCCAGTACTTC. It is translated as CASSQGLAGGEETQYF.

The chain links TRBV20-1 to TRBJ1-5; D gene ambiguous. Trimming removed 5 bases at V and 7 bases at J, with 12 bases between. The germline CDR1 and CDR2 sequences are DFQATT and SNEGSKA (reference sequence). There are 12 residues in the CDR3. The CDR3 loop is CSAGGQSQPQHF. In DNA form, the CDR3 reads TGCAGTGCTGGTGGTCAGTCGCAGCCCCAGCATTTT.

Turning to this clonotype: Since a much larger clone is just one base distant, this may be a read error. The chain employs TRBV12-3 or TRBV12-4 and TRBJ2-3; 7 positions match TRBD1. The CDR3 is 15 amino acids. The CDR3 nucleotides are TGTGCCAGCAGTTTGGGACAGCTCAGCACAGATACGCGGTATTTT. It specifies CASSLGQLSTDTRYF.

This clonotype was counted ten times or more. The chain recombines TRBV29-1 with TRBJ2-1, with D tentatively TRBD2 (6 bases). Trimming shortened V by 2 bases and J by 6 bases, and 8 bases separated the two germline ends. CDR3 length: 12 residues. Germline loops: CDR1 SQVTM, CDR2 ANQGSEA. CDR3: CSVETGVNEQFF. The CDR3 DNA is TGCAGCGTTGAAACGGGGGTCAATGAGCAGTTCTTC.

There are many counts of this clonotype. The V and J genes are TRBV11-1 and TRBJ1-6; no clear D. V was trimmed by 3 bases and J by 3 bases, leaving 12 bases between them. The CDR3 extends over 16 amino acids. Germline values: CDR1 SGHAT, CDR2 FQDESV (reference sequence). The CDR3 sequence: CASSFDGRYYNSPLHF. The CDR3 DNA follows: TGTGCCAGCAGCTTCGACGGGAGATACTATAATTCACCCCTCCACTTT.

The chain links TRBV5-1 to TRBJ2-4; 9 bases are a match to TRBD1. V shed 0 bases, J shed 8 bases, and the junction held 12 bases outside the gene matches. The CDR3 length is 17 residues. From germline, CDR1 is SGHRS and CDR2 YFSETQ. This CDR3 reads CASSLAGAGQGSHIQYF. In DNA, the CDR3 is TGCGCCAGCAGCTTGGCCGGGGCGGGACAGGGATCGCACATTCAGTACTTC.

This clonotype has ten or more counts. The chain is built from TRBV7-8 and TRBJ2-7; 10 bases fit TRBD2. Germline values: CDR1 SGHVS, CDR2 FQNEAQ. The CDR3 covers 16 residues. Trimming cost V 1 base and J 6 bases; bases outside gene matches: 9. CDR3 coding DNA: TGTGCCAGCAGCTTAGGGTCTAGCGGGAGTTCCGCCGAGCAGTACTTC. Its protein is CASSLGSSGSSAEQYF.

The chain combines TRBV10-3 with TRBJ2-5, with D possibly being TRBD1 or TRBD2 (5 bases each). The DNA end is a closer match to TRBJ2-7, so the J assignment may be wrong. CDR1 ENHRY and CDR2 SYGVKD come from the germline V gene. The CDR3 is 13 amino acids. The CDR3 reads CAISPAGAYEQYF. In DNA, the CDR3 is TGTGCCATCAGTCCAGCCGGGGCTTACGAGCAGTACTTC.

The chain has TRBV30 and TRBJ1-6, with 7 nucleotides matching TRBD1. The CDR3 has 16 amino acids. Germline V CDR1 and CDR2: GTSNPN, SVGIG (reference sequence). V was clipped by 2 bases and J by 7 bases; unmatched bases: 11. The CDR3 coding sequence is TGTGCCTGGAGTCAGAAAGGGGGCAGGAACAATTCACCCCTCCACTTT. Protein: CAWSQKGGRNNSPLHF.